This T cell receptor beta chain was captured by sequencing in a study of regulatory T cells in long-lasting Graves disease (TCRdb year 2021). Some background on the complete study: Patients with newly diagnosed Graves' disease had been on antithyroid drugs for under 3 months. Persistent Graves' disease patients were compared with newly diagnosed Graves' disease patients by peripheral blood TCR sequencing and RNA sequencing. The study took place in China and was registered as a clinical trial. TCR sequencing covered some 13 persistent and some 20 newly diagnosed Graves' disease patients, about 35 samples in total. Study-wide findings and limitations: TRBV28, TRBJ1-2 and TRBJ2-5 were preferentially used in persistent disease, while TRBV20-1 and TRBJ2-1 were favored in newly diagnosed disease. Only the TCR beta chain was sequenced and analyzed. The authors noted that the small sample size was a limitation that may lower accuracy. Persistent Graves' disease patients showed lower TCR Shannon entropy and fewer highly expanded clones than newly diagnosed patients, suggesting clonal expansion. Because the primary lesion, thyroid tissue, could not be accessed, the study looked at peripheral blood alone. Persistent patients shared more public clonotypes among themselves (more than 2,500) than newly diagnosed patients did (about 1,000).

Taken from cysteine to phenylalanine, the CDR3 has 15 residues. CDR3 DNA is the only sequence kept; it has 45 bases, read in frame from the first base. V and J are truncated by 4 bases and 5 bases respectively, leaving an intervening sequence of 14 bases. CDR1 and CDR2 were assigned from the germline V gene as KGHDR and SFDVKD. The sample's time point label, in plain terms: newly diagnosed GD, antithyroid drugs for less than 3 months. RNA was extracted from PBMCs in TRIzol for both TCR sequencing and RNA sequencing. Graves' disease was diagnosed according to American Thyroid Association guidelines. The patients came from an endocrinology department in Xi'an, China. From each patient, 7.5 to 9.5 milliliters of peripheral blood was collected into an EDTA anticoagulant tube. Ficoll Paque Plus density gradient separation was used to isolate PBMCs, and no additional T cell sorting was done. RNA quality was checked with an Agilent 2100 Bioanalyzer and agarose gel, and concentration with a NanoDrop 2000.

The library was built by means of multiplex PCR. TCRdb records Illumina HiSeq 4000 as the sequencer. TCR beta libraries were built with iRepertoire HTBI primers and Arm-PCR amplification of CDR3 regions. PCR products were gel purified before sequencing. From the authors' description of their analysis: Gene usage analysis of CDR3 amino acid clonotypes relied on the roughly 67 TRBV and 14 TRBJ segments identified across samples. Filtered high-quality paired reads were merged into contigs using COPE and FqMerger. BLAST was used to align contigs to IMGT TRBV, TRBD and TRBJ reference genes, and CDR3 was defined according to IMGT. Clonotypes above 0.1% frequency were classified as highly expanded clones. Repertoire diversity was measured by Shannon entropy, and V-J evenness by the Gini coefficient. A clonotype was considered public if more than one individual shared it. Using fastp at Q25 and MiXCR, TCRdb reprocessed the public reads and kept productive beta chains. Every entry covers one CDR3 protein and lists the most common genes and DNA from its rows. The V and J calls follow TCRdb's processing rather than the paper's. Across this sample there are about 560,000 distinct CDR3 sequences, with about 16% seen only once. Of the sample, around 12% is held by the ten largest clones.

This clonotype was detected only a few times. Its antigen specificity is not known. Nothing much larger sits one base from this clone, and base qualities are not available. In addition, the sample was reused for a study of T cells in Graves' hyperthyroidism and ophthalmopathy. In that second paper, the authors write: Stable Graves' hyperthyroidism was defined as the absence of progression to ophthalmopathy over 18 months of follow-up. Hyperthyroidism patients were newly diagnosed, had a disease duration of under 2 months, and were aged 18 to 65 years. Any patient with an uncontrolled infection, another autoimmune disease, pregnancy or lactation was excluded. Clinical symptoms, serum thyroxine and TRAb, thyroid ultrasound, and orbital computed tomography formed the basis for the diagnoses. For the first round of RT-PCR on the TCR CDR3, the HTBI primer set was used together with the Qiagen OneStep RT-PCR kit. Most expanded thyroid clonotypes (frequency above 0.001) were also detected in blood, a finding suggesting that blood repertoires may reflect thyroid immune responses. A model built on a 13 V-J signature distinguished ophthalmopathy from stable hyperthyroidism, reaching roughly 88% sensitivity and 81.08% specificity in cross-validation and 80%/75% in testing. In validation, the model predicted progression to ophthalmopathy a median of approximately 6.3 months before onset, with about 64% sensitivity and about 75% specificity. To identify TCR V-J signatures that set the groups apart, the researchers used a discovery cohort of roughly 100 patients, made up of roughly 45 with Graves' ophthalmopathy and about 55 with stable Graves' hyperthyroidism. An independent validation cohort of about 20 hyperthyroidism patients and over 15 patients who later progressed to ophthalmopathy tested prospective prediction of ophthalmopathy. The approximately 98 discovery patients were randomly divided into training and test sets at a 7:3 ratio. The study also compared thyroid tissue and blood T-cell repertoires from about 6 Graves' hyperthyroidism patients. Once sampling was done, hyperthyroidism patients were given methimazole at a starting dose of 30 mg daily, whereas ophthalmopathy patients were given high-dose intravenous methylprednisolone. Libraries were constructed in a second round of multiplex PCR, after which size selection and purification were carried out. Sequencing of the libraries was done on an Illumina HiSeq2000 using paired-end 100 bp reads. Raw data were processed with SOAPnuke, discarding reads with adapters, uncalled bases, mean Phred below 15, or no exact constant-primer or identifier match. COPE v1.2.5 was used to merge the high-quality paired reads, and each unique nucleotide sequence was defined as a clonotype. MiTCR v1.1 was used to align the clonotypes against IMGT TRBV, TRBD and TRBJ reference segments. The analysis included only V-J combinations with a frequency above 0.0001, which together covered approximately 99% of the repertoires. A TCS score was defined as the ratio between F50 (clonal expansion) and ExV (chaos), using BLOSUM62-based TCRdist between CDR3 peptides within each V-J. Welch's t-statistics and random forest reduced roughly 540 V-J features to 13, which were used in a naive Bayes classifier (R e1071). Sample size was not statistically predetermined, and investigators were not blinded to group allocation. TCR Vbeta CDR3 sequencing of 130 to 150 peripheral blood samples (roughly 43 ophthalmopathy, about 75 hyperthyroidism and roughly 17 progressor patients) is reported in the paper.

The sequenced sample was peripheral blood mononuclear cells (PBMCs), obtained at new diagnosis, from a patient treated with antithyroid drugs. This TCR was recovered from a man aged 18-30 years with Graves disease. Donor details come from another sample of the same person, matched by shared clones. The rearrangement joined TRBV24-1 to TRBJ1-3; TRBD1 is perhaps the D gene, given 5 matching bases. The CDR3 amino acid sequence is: CATSDGEDTRNTIYF. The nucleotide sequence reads TGTGCCACCAGTGACGGTGAGGACACACGAAACACCATATATTTT.